Listed here are 20 T cell receptor beta chains from one sample, sequenced in a study of blood T cell repertoires in COVID-19. This table comes from immunoSEQ multiplex PCR, and its TCRdb copy is limited to in-frame clones, with some not included. The data contain a few hundred thousand clones, about 80% of them singletons. Sequenced sample: PBMCs or T cells enriched from blood (not recorded which). Receptors were obtained from a man in his forties or fifties who had recovered from COVID-19.

The chain is built from TRBV20-1 and TRBJ2-2; D may be TRBD2 (6 bases). The V and J ends lost 3 bases and 1 base respectively, with 15 bases between them. Germline CDR1 reads DFQATT; CDR2 reads SNEGSKA (reference sequence). The CDR3 is 16 residues long. CDR3 coding DNA: TGCAGTGCTAGTAACCCCGGGACTGGGAACACCGGGGAGCTGTTTTTT. It specifies CSASNPGTGNTGELFF.

This rearrangement joins TRBV3-1 (or the pseudogene TRBV3-2) to TRBJ2-7; possible D gene TRBD2, 6 bases. The CDR3 runs 14 residues. Trimming shortened V by 0 bases and J by 2 bases, and 8 bases separated the two germline ends. Looked up from germline, CDR1 is LGHDT and CDR2 is YNNKEL (reference sequence). CDR3 DNA: TGTGCCAGCAGCCAAGATTCGGGGGCCTACGAGCAGTACTTC. It is translated as CASSQDSGAYEQYF.

V gene TRBV20-1 combines with J gene TRBJ1-1; TRBD1 might be the D (6 bases). V was shortened by 0 bases and J by 7 bases, with 6 bases between the two germline ends. Germline values: CDR1 DFQATT, CDR2 SNEGSKA (reference sequence). The CDR3 length is 11 residues. CDR3 sequence reads: CSARDRGEAFF. CDR3 sequence (DNA): TGCAGTGCTAGAGACAGGGGTGAAGCTTTCTTT.

This clone came up once. This chain connects TRBV6-2 or TRBV6-3 to TRBJ1-2, with D unclear. This CDR3 has 14 residues. Germline assignment: CDR1 MNHEY and CDR2 SVGEGT. V was clipped by 0 bases and J by 4 bases, with 9 bases between them. This CDR3 reads CASSYSTIPYGYTF. In DNA, the CDR3 is TGTGCCAGCAGTTACTCGACAATACCCTATGGCTACACCTTC.

In this sample, this clone turned up once. The chain joins TRBV4-1 to TRBJ1-1, with a weak D call TRBD1 (5 bases). With 2 bases removed from V and 3 bases from J, the gap between germline ends came to 19 bases. Germline V lookup: CDR1 MGHRA, CDR2 YSYEKL. This CDR3 comprises 17 residues. Here the CDR3 DNA reads TGCGCCAGCAGCCAACTCCCCGGACATGAAAGCGACACTGAAGCTTTCTTT. Protein product: CASSQLPGHESDTEAFF.

With regard to this clone: Other DNA sequences of this sample code for an identical CDR3. The chain links TRBV7-9 to TRBJ1-2; D is possibly TRBD1 (6 bases). The germline V gene encodes CDR1 SEHNR and CDR2 FQNEAQ (reference sequence). The CDR3 spans 13 residues. V gave up 5 bases and J gave up 8 bases, with 15 bases separating them. DNA for the CDR3: TGTGCCAGCAGCCTATCACAGGGAGACGGCTACACCTTC. This gives the protein CASSLSQGDGYTF.

The gene calls are TRBV18 and TRBJ1-1; 8 bases are a match to TRBD1. CDR3 length: 13 amino acids. The junction had 2 bases not matched to a gene; V was cut back by 4 bases and J by 4 bases. Germline assignment: CDR1 KGHSH and CDR2 LQKENI. This CDR3 is CASSQTGGTEAFF. CDR3 DNA sequence: TGTGCCAGCTCACAAACAGGGGGCACTGAAGCTTTCTTT.

CDR3 in amino acids: CASSLGLAASTDTQYF. DNA of the CDR3: TGTGCCAGCAGCTTGGGACTAGCGGCTAGCACAGATACGCAGTATTTT. The chain uses TRBV5-6 and TRBJ2-3, with 9 positions matching TRBD2. Germline V gene sequence: CDR1 SGHDT, CDR2 YYEEEE. The CDR3 is 16 amino acids. J gave up 0 bases and V 0 bases, and 2 bases lay outside the gene matches. Using reference TRBV5-6 and TRBJ2-3 for the parts outside the CDR3, the full variable domain is DAGVTQSPTHLIKTRGQQVTLRCSPKSGHDTVSWYQQALGQGPQFIFQYYEEEERQRGNFPDRFSGHQFPNYSSELNVNALLLGDSALYLCASSLGLAASTDTQYFGPGTRLTVL.

The genes are TRBV7-8 and TRBJ2-3; 8 bases are shared with TRBD2. Germline CDR1 reads SGHVS; CDR2 reads FQNEAQ. J gave up 2 bases and V 2 bases, and 12 bases lay outside the gene matches. The CDR3 consists of 18 residues. The CDR3 spells CASSLRSPGGASTDTQYF. The DNA of the CDR3 is TGTGCCAGCAGCTTACGGTCGCCGGGAGGGGCCTCCACAGATACGCAGTATTTT.

The CDR3 DNA reads as TGTGCCAGCAGCTTAGATCCTTGGCTAGCGGGGAGTACCGGGGAGCTGTTTTTT. It yields the protein CASSLDPWLAGSTGELFF. The gene calls are TRBV11-2 and TRBJ2-2; TRBD2 matches 9 bases. This CDR3 is 18 amino acids long. J gave up 5 bases and V 0 bases, and 10 bases lay outside the gene matches. Per germline, CDR1 SGHAT and CDR2 FQNNGV. Combining the CDR3 with reference TRBV11-2 and TRBJ2-2 gives the whole variable domain EAGVAQSPRYKIIEKRQSVAFWCNPISGHATLYWYQQILGQGPKLLIQFQNNGVVDDSQLPKDRFSAERLKGVDSTLKIQPAKLEDSAVYLCASSLDPWLAGSTGELFFGEGSRLTVL.

The DNA for the CDR3 is TGCGCCAGCAGCTCCCTAGTAGAAGAGACCCAGTACTTC. It encodes CASSSLVEETQYF. The J gene is TRBJ2-5, the V gene TRBV5-1; D gene unclear. Per the germline V gene, CDR1 is SGHRS and CDR2 is YFSETQ. There are 13 residues in the CDR3. V gave up 3 bases and J gave up 3 bases, with 9 bases separating them.

The chain couples TRBV30 to TRBJ2-5, with 9 bases identical to TRBD2. Germline-derived CDR1 and CDR2 are GTSNPN and SVGIG (reference sequence). The CDR3 loop spans 18 amino acids. V trimming: 0 bases; J trimming: 0 bases; junction bases outside the gene matches: 11. For the CDR3, the DNA is TGTGCCTGGAGTGTATATCCAGCGGGGGGCTTTTACCAAGAGACCCAGTACTTC. It translates to CAWSVYPAGGFYQETQYF.

The chain couples TRBV7-2 to TRBJ2-1; weak D call: TRBD2 (6 bases). Germline lookup yields CDR1 SGHTA and CDR2 FQGNSA. Trimming took off 3 bases at V and 5 bases at J, with 14 bases between the two ends. This CDR3 has 15 residues. CDR3: CASSFIAGSDNEQFF. Here the CDR3 DNA reads TGTGCCAGCAGCTTTATCGCGGGATCCGACAATGAGCAGTTCTTC.

The chain joins TRBV4-1 to TRBJ2-5, with 8 bases that match TRBD2. This CDR3 is 16 amino acids long. The germline V gene encodes CDR1 MGHRA and CDR2 YSYEKL. V gave up 4 bases and J gave up 4 bases; unmatched junction bases: 11. The CDR3 DNA follows: TGCGCCAGCAGCCGAGGTCCAGGCCTAGCGGGAGAGACCCAGTACTTC. It codes for CASSRGPGLAGETQYF.

The chain recombines TRBV19 with TRBJ2-7; 10 positions match TRBD1. After removal of 6 bases from V and 5 bases from J, the junction contained 4 bases not matched to a gene. Germline V gene lookup returns CDR1 LNHDA and CDR2 SQIVND (reference sequence). CDR3 length equals 13 residues. CDR3 bases: TGTGCCAGTAGGGGGACAGGGGTCCACGAGCAGTACTTC. Amino acids: CASRGTGVHEQYF. The full variable domain, its missing parts supplied by reference TRBV19 and TRBJ2-7, is DGGITQSPKYLFRKEGQNVTLSCEQNLNHDAMYWYRQDPGQGLRLIYYSQIVNDFQKGDIAEGYSVSREKKESFPLTVTSAQKNPTAFYLCASRGTGVHEQYFGPGTRLTVT.

The gene calls are TRBV11-2 and TRBJ2-6; maybe TRBD2 (5 bases). Germline CDR1 is SGHAT and CDR2 is FQNNGV. There are 18 residues in the CDR3. Trimming shortened V by 1 base and J by 4 bases, and 17 bases separated the two germline ends. The CDR3 bases are TGTGCCAGCAGCTTAGTCATTTCTTCAGCGGTAGGGGCCAACGTCCTGACTTTC. Its protein is CASSLVISSAVGANVLTF.

The chain employs TRBV10-3 and TRBJ2-7, with 9 bases aligning to TRBD1. V shed 1 base, J shed 2 bases, and the junction held 6 bases outside the gene matches. Germline V lookup: CDR1 ENHRY, CDR2 SYGVKD. The CDR3 is 16 amino acids. DNA of the CDR3: TGTGCCATCAGTGAGTGGGGACAGGGTAAACCCTACGAGCAGTACTTC. Translating gives CAISEWGQGKPYEQYF.

The chain has TRBV4-3 and TRBJ1-5, with D hard to call. CDR1 and CDR2 from the germline V gene are LGHNA and YSLEER. V gave up 0 bases and J gave up 7 bases, with 7 bases separating them. This CDR3 contains 13 residues. This chain's CDR3 is CASSQDPGQPQHF. In DNA, the CDR3 is TGCGCCAGCAGCCAAGATCCCGGGCAGCCCCAGCATTTT.

V is TRBV9 and J is TRBJ2-1, with D perhaps matching TRBD2 (6 bases). This CDR3 has 13 residues. V was shortened by 5 bases and J by 5 bases, with 11 bases between the two germline ends. Germline V CDR1 and CDR2: SGDLS, YYNGEE. The CDR3 DNA follows: TGTGCCAGCAGTAGGGACTGGGACAATGAGCAGTTCTTC. Protein sequence: CASSRDWDNEQFF. The variable domain in full, completed from reference TRBV9 and TRBJ2-1, reads DSGVTQTPKHLITATGQRVTLRCSPRSGDLSVYWYQQSLDQGLQFLIQYYNGEERAKGNILERFSAQQFPDLHSELNLSSLELGDSALYFCASSRDWDNEQFFGPGTRLTVL.

The chain recombines TRBV10-2 with TRBJ1-4; 8 nucleotides agree with TRBD1. The V segment lost 4 bases and the J segment 8 bases; nucleotides outside the gene matches: 9. Germline V gene sequence: CDR1 WSHSY, CDR2 SAAADI. The CDR3 has 15 amino acids. The CDR3 DNA reads as TGCGCCAGCAGTGGGACAGGGCTAATTAAGGAAAAACTGTTTTTT. Protein sequence: CASSGTGLIKEKLFF.